The present T cell receptor (beta chain) was sequenced within a study of T cell changes during pregnancy in multiple sclerosis. The data were produced by immunoSEQ multiplex PCR, yet TCRdb's version contains in-frame clones alone and is incomplete. The sample includes about 73,000 clones, over 85% of them seen just once. Per germline, CDR1 SNHLY and CDR2 FYNNEI. CDR3 length: 13 residues. Trimming took off 3 bases at V and 1 base at J, with 5 bases between the two ends. Sample: peripheral blood, taken in the second trimester of pregnancy. The V and J genes are TRBV2 and TRBJ2-3, with D unclear. The source of this sequence is a female donor in good health, enrolled as a control in a pregnancy study. This CDR3 is CASSEERTDTQYF. Here the CDR3 DNA reads TGTGCCAGCAGTGAGGAGCGCACAGATACGCAGTATTTT.